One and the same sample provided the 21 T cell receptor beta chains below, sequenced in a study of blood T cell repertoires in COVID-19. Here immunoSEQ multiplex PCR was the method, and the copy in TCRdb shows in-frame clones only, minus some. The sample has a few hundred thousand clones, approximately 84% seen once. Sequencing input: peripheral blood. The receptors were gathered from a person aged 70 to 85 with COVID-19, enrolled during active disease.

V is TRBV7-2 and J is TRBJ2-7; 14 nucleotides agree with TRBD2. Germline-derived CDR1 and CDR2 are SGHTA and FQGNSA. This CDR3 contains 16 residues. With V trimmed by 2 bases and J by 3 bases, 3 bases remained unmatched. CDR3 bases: TGTGCCAGCAGCTTAACGGGACTAGCGGGGGTCTACGAGCAGTACTTC. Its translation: CASSLTGLAGVYEQYF.

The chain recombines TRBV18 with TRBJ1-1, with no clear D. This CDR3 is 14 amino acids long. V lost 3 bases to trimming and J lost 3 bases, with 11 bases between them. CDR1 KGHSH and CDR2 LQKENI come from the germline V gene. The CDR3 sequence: CASSPLGTDTEAFF. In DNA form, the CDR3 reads TGTGCCAGCTCACCGTTGGGCACTGACACTGAAGCTTTCTTT.

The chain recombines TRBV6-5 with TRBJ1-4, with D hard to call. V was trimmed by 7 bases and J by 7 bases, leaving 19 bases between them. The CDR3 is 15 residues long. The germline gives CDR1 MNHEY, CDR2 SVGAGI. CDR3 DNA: TGTGCCAGCATTTCCCAGCCTCGGGATAGTGAAAAACTGTTTTTT. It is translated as CASISQPRDSEKLFF.

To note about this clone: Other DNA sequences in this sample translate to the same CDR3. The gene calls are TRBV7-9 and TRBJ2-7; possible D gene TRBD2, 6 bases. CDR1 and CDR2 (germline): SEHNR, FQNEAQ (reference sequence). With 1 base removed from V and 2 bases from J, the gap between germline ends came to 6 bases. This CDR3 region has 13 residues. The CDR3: CASSLGLAYEQYF. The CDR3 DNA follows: TGTGCCAGCAGCTTAGGACTAGCCTACGAGCAGTACTTC.

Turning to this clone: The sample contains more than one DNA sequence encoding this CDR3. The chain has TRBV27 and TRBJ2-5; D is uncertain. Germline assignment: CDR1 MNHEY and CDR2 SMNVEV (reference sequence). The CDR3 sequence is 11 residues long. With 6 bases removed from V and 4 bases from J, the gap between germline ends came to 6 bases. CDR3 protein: CASSSGETQYF. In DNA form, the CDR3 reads TGTGCCAGCAGCTCAGGAGAGACCCAGTACTTC.

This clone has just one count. CDR3 residues: CASSQGGRTGSGYTF. The DNA for the CDR3 is TGCGCCAGCAGCCAAGGGGGCCGGACTGGTAGTGGCTACACCTTC. J is TRBJ1-2 and V is TRBV5-1; 7 bases agree with TRBD1. The length of the CDR3 is 15 residues. V shed 4 bases and J 7 bases; nucleotides not matched to a gene: 13. Per germline, CDR1 SGHRS and CDR2 YFSETQ.

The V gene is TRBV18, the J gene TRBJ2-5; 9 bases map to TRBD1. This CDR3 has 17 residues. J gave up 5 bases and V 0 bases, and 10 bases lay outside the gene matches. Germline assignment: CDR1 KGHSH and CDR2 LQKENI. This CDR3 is CASSPPGQGARGETQYF. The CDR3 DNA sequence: TGTGCCAGCTCACCACCGGGACAGGGTGCGAGAGGGGAGACCCAGTACTTC.

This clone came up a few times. The CDR3 spells CASSQVGGGELFF. DNA for the CDR3: TGCGCCAGCAGCCAAGTCGGAGGGGGGGAGCTGTTTTTT. V usage is TRBV4-1 and J usage is TRBJ2-2; the D gene is possibly TRBD2 (6 bases). Trimming removed 1 base from V and 8 bases from J, with 8 bases in between. Germline V lookup: CDR1 MGHRA, CDR2 YSYEKL. The CDR3 has 13 amino acids.

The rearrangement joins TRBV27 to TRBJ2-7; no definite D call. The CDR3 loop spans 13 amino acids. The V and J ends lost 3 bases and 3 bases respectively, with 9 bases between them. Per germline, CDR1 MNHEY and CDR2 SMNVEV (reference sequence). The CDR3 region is CASSLYTNYEQYF. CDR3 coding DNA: TGTGCCAGCAGTTTGTACACCAACTACGAGCAGTACTTC.

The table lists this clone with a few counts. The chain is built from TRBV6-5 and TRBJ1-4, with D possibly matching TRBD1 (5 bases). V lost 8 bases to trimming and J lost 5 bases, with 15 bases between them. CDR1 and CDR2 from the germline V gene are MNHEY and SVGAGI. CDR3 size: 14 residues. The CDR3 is CASLPWGRNEKLFF. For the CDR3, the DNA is TGTGCCAGCCTCCCCTGGGGCAGAAATGAAAAACTGTTTTTT.

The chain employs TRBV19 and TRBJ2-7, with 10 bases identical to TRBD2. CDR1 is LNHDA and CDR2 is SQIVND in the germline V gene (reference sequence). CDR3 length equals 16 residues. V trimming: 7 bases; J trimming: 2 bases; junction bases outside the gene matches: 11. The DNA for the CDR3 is TGTGCCAGTAATCCTTCGACTAGCGGGTCAACCTACGAGCAGTACTTC. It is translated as CASNPSTSGSTYEQYF.

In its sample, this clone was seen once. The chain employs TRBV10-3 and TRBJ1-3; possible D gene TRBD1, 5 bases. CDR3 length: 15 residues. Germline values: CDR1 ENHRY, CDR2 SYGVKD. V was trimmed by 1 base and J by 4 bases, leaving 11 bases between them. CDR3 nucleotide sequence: TGTGCCATCAGTGAGTGGGGGGGATCCGGAAACACCATATATTTT. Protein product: CAISEWGGSGNTIYF.

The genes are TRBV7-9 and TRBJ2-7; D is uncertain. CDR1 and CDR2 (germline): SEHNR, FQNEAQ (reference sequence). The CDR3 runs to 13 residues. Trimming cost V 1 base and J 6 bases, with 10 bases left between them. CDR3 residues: CASSLEVPGEQYF. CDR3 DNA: TGTGCCAGCAGCTTAGAGGTCCCGGGCGAGCAGTACTTC. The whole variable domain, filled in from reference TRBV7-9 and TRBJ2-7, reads DTGVSQNPRHKITKRGQNVTFRCDPISEHNRLYWYRQTLGQGPEFLTYFQNEAQLEKSRLLSDRFSAERPKGSFSTLEIQRTEQGDSAMYLCASSLEVPGEQYFGPGTRLTVT.

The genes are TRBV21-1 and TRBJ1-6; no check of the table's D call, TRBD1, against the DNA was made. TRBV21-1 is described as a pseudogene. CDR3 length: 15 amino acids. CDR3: CASSSPGGWNSPLHF. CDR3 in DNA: TGTGCCAGCAGCAGTCCAGGGGGATGGAATTCACCCCTCCACTTT.

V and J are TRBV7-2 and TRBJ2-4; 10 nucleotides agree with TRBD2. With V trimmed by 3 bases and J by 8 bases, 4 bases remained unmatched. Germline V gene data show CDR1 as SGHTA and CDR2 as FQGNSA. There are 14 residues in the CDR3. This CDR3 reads CASSFQGLAHIQYF. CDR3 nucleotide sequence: TGTGCCAGCAGCTTTCAGGGACTAGCGCACATTCAGTACTTC.

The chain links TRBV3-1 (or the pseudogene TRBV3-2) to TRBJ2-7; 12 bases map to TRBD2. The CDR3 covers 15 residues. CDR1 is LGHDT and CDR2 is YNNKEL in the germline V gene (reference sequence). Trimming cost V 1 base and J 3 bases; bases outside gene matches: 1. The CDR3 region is CASSQGLAGDYEQYF. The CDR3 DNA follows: TGTGCCAGCAGCCAAGGACTAGCGGGAGACTACGAGCAGTACTTC.

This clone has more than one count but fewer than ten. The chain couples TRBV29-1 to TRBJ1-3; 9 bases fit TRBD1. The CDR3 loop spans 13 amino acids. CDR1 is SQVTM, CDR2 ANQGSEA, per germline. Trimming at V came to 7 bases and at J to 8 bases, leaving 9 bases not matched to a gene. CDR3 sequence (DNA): TGCAGCGGCCGAGGGGACAGGGTGGACACCATATATTTT. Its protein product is CSGRGDRVDTIYF.

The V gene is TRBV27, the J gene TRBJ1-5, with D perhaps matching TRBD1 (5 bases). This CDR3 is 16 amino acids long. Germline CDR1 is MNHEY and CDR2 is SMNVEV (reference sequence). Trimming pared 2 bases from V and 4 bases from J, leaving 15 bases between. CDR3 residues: CASSLRGPGSNQPQHF. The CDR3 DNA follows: TGTGCCAGCAGTTTAAGGGGTCCGGGCTCTAATCAGCCCCAGCATTTT.

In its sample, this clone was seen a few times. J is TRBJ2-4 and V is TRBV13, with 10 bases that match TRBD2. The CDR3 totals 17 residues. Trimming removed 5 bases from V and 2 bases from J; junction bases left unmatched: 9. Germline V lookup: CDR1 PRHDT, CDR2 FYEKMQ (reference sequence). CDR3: CASSPRGAGGSKNIQYF. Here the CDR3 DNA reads TGTGCCAGCAGCCCGAGGGGAGCGGGAGGGTCCAAAAACATTCAGTACTTC.

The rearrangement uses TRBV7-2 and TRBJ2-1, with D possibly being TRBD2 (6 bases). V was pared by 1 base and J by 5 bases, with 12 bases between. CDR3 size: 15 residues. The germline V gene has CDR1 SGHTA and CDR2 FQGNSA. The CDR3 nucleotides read TGTGCCAGCAGCTTAGGGGGAGGTGTCCACAATGAGCAGTTCTTC. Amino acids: CASSLGGGVHNEQFF.

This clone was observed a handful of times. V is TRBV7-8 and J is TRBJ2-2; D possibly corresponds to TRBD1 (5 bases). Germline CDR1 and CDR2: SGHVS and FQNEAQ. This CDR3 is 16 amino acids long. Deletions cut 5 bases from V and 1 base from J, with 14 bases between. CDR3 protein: CASSLRTDMNTGELFF. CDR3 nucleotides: TGTGCCAGCAGCCTACGGACGGACATGAACACCGGGGAGCTGTTTTTT.